The entry below describes one TCR beta chain. In its sample, this clonotype was seen many times. Its antigen target is currently unknown. It has no much larger one-base neighbor in the sample; base qualities were not kept. V loses 2 bases of germline sequence and J loses 0 bases, and the interval between the two ends is 10 bases. Spanning cysteine to phenylalanine, the CDR3 consists of 15 amino acids. The sequence is cut down to CDR3 DNA, 45 bases in frame from base 1. CDR1 and CDR2 were assigned from the germline V gene as ENHRY and SYGVKD. This sample is part of a study of T cell repertoires in cytomegalovirus infection (dated by TCRdb to about 2019). Context from the whole study: The HLA type of each donor mattered for the analysis, because public TCR beta signatures pointed to carriage of CMV infection along with the matching HLA type.

TCRdb shows the sequencer as Illumina HiSeq 1500. Using fastp trimming at Q25 and MiXCR clonotype assembly, TCRdb reanalyzed the public sequencing data and kept in-frame beta chains. Each entry merges the rows of one CDR3 protein and shows their most common DNA and genes. Across this sample there are a few hundred thousand distinct CDR3 sequences, with around 8.7% seen only once. The leading ten clones occupy less than 15% of the sample. Points the paper makes about the study in general: The ex vivo response was dominated by HLA-C-restricted CMV-specific TCR beta clonotypes, which also provided the single most frequent clonotype in two of eight donors. Cumulative frequency of public TCR beta family members discriminated carriers of CMV infection plus the relevant HLA type in this cohort and an independent roughly 320-donor cohort.

This clonotype was obtained from a human donor in good health (CMV status not recorded). Some clones in this sample may be carry-over from other donors' samples. What was sequenced was PBMCs. The chain links TRBV10-3 with TRBJ1-1, with TRBD1 as a weak D call on 5 bases. CDR3 protein: CAISERGTVNTEAFF. The bases are TGTGCCATCAGTGAGAGGGGCACCGTGAACACTGAAGCTTTCTTT.